Below, 28 T cell receptor beta chains from the same sample are listed, as sequenced in a study of T cells after yellow fever vaccination. TCRdb independently ran MiXCR on the 5' RACE reads; one entry per CDR3 protein. The repertoire includes over 120,000 distinct CDR3 sequences, under 7% of them detected once, and about 0.61% sits in the top ten. This specimen consisted of CD4+ T cells sorted from PBMCs, obtained 10 days after the yellow fever booster vaccination. The receptors derive from a man between 25 and 39 years old who received the YFV17D yellow fever vaccine.

This clonotype was counted ten times or more. The chain recombines TRBV24-1 with TRBJ1-1; D is uncertain. CDR1 and CDR2 from the germline V gene are KGHDR and SFDVKD. This CDR3 has 11 amino acids. V was trimmed by 9 bases and J by 1 base, leaving 5 bases between them. The CDR3 DNA follows: TGTGCCACCCGACAGAACACTGAAGCTTTCTTT. It codes for CATRQNTEAFF.

V usage is TRBV2 and J usage is TRBJ1-1; D may be TRBD1 (5 bases). This CDR3 is built from 13 residues. V dropped 9 bases and J dropped 1 base, with 12 bases sitting between them. Germline V gene sequence: CDR1 SNHLY, CDR2 FYNNEI. The CDR3 loop reads CASTMGGNTEAFF. The CDR3 region has the DNA TGTGCCAGTACTATGGGGGGGAACACTGAAGCTTTCTTT.

This clonotype occurred many times. V usage is TRBV6-5 and J usage is TRBJ2-7, with 13 bases fitting TRBD2. This CDR3 region has 16 residues. V lost 6 bases to trimming and J lost 1 base; unmatched junction nucleotides: 6. Germline CDR1 and CDR2: MNHEY and SVGAGI. CDR3 protein: CASRPGTSGTSYEQYF. CDR3 bases: TGTGCCAGCAGACCCGGGACTAGCGGGACTTCCTACGAGCAGTACTTC.

This clonotype was recorded many times. The rearrangement links TRBV4-1 to TRBJ2-1, with 11 positions matching TRBD2. The CDR3 runs 17 residues. Losses at the gene ends were 3 bases for V and 4 bases for J; bases not matched to a gene: 8. Germline lookup yields CDR1 MGHRA and CDR2 YSYEKL. CDR3 DNA sequence: TGCGCCAGCAGCCATCGGGGACTAGCGGAAGGGTACAATGAGCAGTTCTTC. The encoded protein is CASSHRGLAEGYNEQFF.

The table lists this clonotype with a few counts. The V call is TRBV4-1, the J call TRBJ1-4; D unclear. From germline, CDR1 is MGHRA and CDR2 YSYEKL. The V gene lost 0 bases and the J gene lost 3 bases, with 11 bases spanning the gap. CDR3 length: 16 residues. Here the CDR3 DNA reads TGCGCCAGCAGCCAAGATCGAGGGTCACCTAATGAAAAACTGTTTTTT. This translates into CASSQDRGSPNEKLFF.

This clonotype was observed many times. In DNA, the CDR3 is TGTGCCACCAGCAGGAGGGGAACCGGGGAGCTGTTTTTT. This gives the protein CATSRRGTGELFF. This chain connects TRBV15 to TRBJ2-2; either TRBD1 or TRBD2 may fit D (5 bases each). The CDR3 contains 13 residues. V dropped 3 bases and J dropped 5 bases, with 7 bases sitting between them. The V gene's germline CDR1 is LNHNV and CDR2 YYDKDF (reference sequence).

This clonotype occurred many times. The genes are TRBV20-1 and TRBJ2-3; 7 nucleotides match TRBD2. Trimming took 3 bases from V and 5 from J; bases not matched to a gene: 8. The CDR3 is 14 amino acids. Germline assignment: CDR1 DFQATT and CDR2 SNEGSKA (reference sequence). CDR3 residues: CSARGGRAGDTQYF. In nucleotides, the CDR3 is TGCAGTGCTAGGGGGGGGAGGGCCGGAGATACGCAGTATTTT.

The J gene is TRBJ2-4, the V gene TRBV4-3; a weak D match, TRBD1 (6 bases). CDR1 and CDR2 (germline): LGHNA, YSLEER. The CDR3 runs 17 residues. V lost 1 base and J 7 bases, leaving 20 bases between the germline ends. The CDR3: CASSQGVPHRARNIQYF. Written as DNA, the CDR3 is TGCGCCAGCAGCCAAGGGGTCCCCCACAGGGCAAGGAACATTCAGTACTTC.

This clonotype showed up many times. V is TRBV7-2 and J is TRBJ1-3; D gene uncertain. CDR3 size: 15 residues. CDR1 and CDR2 (germline): SGHTA, FQGNSA. With 4 bases removed from V and 4 bases from J, the gap between germline ends came to 14 bases. The CDR3 spells CASSSTAGTGNTIYF. Written as DNA, the CDR3 is TGTGCCAGCAGCTCAACAGCGGGCACGGGAAACACCATATATTTT.

The table lists this clonotype with a few counts. The chain recombines TRBV29-1 with TRBJ2-4; D possibly uses TRBD1 or TRBD2 (5 bases each). The CDR3 is 17 residues long. Germline CDR1 is SQVTM and CDR2 is ANQGSEA. The V gene lost 4 bases and the J gene lost 4 bases, with 23 bases spanning the gap. The CDR3 sequence: CSVAVTTFGGIKNIQYF. CDR3 in DNA: TGCAGCGTTGCAGTGACAACGTTTGGGGGAATAAAAAACATTCAGTACTTC.

This clonotype was seen more than once but under ten times. The J gene is TRBJ2-4, the V gene TRBV4-2, with unresolved D. Trimming took 4 bases from V and 3 from J, leaving 22 bases between them. Germline V gives CDR1 LGHNA, CDR2 YNFKEQ. The CDR3 totals 18 residues. The chain's CDR3 is CASSRRSRDTHFKNIQYF. CDR3 nucleotide sequence: TGTGCCAGCAGCCGCCGTTCGAGAGACACCCATTTCAAAAACATTCAGTACTTC.

This clonotype was observed at least ten times. V is TRBV5-1 and J is TRBJ2-1; TRBD2 aligns across 9 bases. V lost 0 bases to trimming and J lost 8 bases; unmatched junction nucleotides: 6. CDR1 and CDR2 from the germline V gene are SGHRS and YFSETQ. CDR3 size: 15 residues. The CDR3 nucleotides are TGCGCCAGCAGCTTGGGAGGTAGCGGGAGCTATGAGCAGTTCTTC. Translation gives CASSLGGSGSYEQFF.

This clonotype has ten or more counts. The chain combines TRBV4-3 with TRBJ2-5; perhaps TRBD2 as D (6 bases). Per the germline V gene, CDR1 is LGHNA and CDR2 is YSLEER. The CDR3 length is 16 residues. V was clipped by 3 bases and J by 5 bases, with 19 bases between them. CDR3 nucleotide sequence: TGCGCCAGCAGCCAGTTGGGGAGCGGAGGGGCGGAGACCCAGTACTTC. It encodes CASSQLGSGGAETQYF.

The table lists this clonotype with many counts. The V gene is TRBV29-1, the J gene TRBJ1-2, with D possibly matching TRBD1 (5 bases). Germline loops: CDR1 SQVTM, CDR2 ANQGSEA. Between the trimmed V and J ends, which lost 7 bases and 8 bases, there was a span of 11 bases. The CDR3 totals 10 residues. In DNA form, the CDR3 reads TGCAGCGCTGGGACTTCGGGCTACACCTTC. Encoded protein: CSAGTSGYTF.

This clonotype was picked up many times. This chain uses TRBV20-1 with TRBJ2-5; 9 bases match TRBD2. Unmatched junction bases numbered 3, after V lost 1 base and J lost 3 bases. This CDR3 is built from 14 residues. Per germline, CDR1 DFQATT and CDR2 SNEGSKA (reference sequence). The CDR3 loop is CSARAGTSKETQYF. As DNA, the CDR3 is TGCAGTGCTAGAGCCGGGACTAGCAAAGAGACCCAGTACTTC.

This clonotype has ten or more counts. The chain joins TRBV3-1 to TRBJ2-7, with no clear D. The CDR3 is 14 residues long. Trimming cost V 4 bases and J 9 bases, with 19 bases left between them. In germline, CDR1 is LGHDT, CDR2 YNNKEL (reference sequence). The CDR3 reads CASSRSPPPMGQYF. The CDR3 DNA sequence: TGTGCCAGCAGCCGTTCTCCCCCACCGATGGGGCAGTACTTC.

This clonotype occurred many times. The chain carries TRBV11-2 and TRBJ1-2; TRBD1 might be the D (5 bases). The CDR3 is 13 residues long. Trimming stripped 3 bases from V and 4 bases from J, with 9 bases between. Germline lookup yields CDR1 SGHAT and CDR2 FQNNGV. The CDR3 nucleotides are TGTGCCAGCAGCTTGACAGACACCTATGGCTACACCTTC. It yields the protein CASSLTDTYGYTF.

The sample holds many counts of this clonotype. This rearrangement joins TRBV14 to TRBJ2-1, with D possibly being TRBD1 (5 bases). This CDR3 spans 15 amino acids. Trimming stripped 6 bases from V and 3 bases from J, with 15 bases between. Germline values: CDR1 SGHDN, CDR2 FVKESK. CDR3 residues: CASSLGRVDYNEQFF. CDR3 coding DNA: TGTGCCAGCAGTCTCGGCAGGGTGGACTACAATGAGCAGTTCTTC.

The sample holds many counts of this clonotype. The chain recombines TRBV12-3 or TRBV12-4 with TRBJ1-1; weak D call: TRBD1 (6 bases). The CDR3 runs to 15 residues. The V end was cut by 2 bases, the J end by 0 bases, with 10 bases between. CDR3 loop: CASSLRGHLNTEAFF. CDR3 nucleotides: TGTGCCAGCAGTTTACGGGGACATTTGAACACTGAAGCTTTCTTT.

Regarding this clonotype: This may stem from a read error, because a much larger clone lies one nucleotide away. The chain employs TRBV21-1 and TRBJ2-4. TRBV21-1 is a pseudogene. The CDR3 has 14 residues. The CDR3 sequence: CASSKVALESIQYF. CDR3 in DNA: TGTGCCAGCAGCAAAGTCGCGTTGGAAAGCATTCAGTACTTC.

The V call is TRBV5-1, the J call TRBJ2-3; D might be TRBD2 (5 bases). This CDR3 spans 16 amino acids. The V and J ends lost 0 bases and 5 bases respectively, with 16 bases between them. Germline assignment: CDR1 SGHRS and CDR2 YFSETQ. The CDR3, as DNA: TGCGCCAGCAGCTTGGCCACGGGAATGGCGTTAGATACGCAGTATTTT. As protein: CASSLATGMALDTQYF.

This clonotype was counted a few times. DNA for the CDR3: TGTGCCAGCAGTTTCCTAACGCGCAGATACAATGAGCAGTTCTTC. The encoded protein is CASSFLTRRYNEQFF. J is TRBJ2-1 and V is TRBV27; D unclear. The CDR3 is 15 amino acids. V gave up 3 bases and J gave up 4 bases, with 13 bases separating them. Germline V lookup: CDR1 MNHEY, CDR2 SMNVEV (reference sequence).

This clonotype has a count of ten or more. The V call is TRBV3-1, the J call TRBJ2-7; D call uncertain. Germline V gene data show CDR1 as LGHDT and CDR2 as YNNKEL (reference sequence). V was clipped by 0 bases and J by 7 bases, with 10 bases between them. This CDR3 is 13 amino acids long. CDR3: CASSQERTSEQYF. DNA for the CDR3: TGTGCCAGCAGCCAAGAGAGGACGTCAGAGCAGTACTTC.

At least ten counts were recorded for this clonotype. The chain employs TRBV5-6 and TRBJ2-5, with 7 bases fitting TRBD2. CDR3 length: 14 amino acids. Looked up from germline, CDR1 is SGHDT and CDR2 is YYEEEE. Unmatched junction bases numbered 4, after V lost 3 bases and J lost 2 bases. This CDR3 reads CASSSLAEQETQYF. Written as DNA, the CDR3 is TGTGCCAGCAGCTCCCTAGCGGAACAAGAGACCCAGTACTTC.

This clonotype has a count of ten or more. The chain is built from TRBV9 and TRBJ2-1; TRBD2 matches at 14 bases. J gave up 9 bases and V 2 bases, and 7 bases lay outside the gene matches. From germline, CDR1 is SGDLS and CDR2 YYNGEE. The CDR3 extends over 16 amino acids. For the CDR3, the DNA is TGTGCCAGCAGCGTGGGACTAGCGGGAGTTGAGGGTGAGCAGTTCTTC. This encodes CASSVGLAGVEGEQFF.

This clonotype has a count of ten or more. The V and J genes are TRBV20-1 and TRBJ2-5; D tentatively reads TRBD1 or TRBD2 (5 bases each). This CDR3 has 15 residues. Trimming took 2 bases from V and 5 from J, leaving 18 bases between them. CDR1 is DFQATT and CDR2 is SNEGSKA in the germline V gene (reference sequence). CDR3 nucleotide sequence: TGCAGTGCTAGAACCCCCCGGGGCGGAGACGAGACCCAGTACTTC. This sequence encodes CSARTPRGGDETQYF.

This clonotype showed up many times. The CDR3 here is CASSSPGVAAYNEQFF. In DNA, the CDR3 is TGTGCCAGCAGCTCCCCCGGAGTAGCGGCTTACAATGAGCAGTTCTTC. V gene TRBV7-9 combines with J gene TRBJ2-1, with D tentatively TRBD2 (6 bases). The V gene lost 4 bases and the J gene lost 4 bases, with 17 bases spanning the gap. The CDR3 has 16 residues. The germline V gene has CDR1 SEHNR and CDR2 FQNEAQ (reference sequence).

This clonotype was recorded at least ten times. This sequence joins TRBV6-5 and TRBJ2-3; D possibly corresponds to TRBD2 (5 bases). This CDR3 is 16 amino acids long. Trimming took 3 bases from V and 2 from J, leaving 15 bases between them. Germline lookup yields CDR1 MNHEY and CDR2 SVGAGI. This CDR3 reads CASSYSEVQLTDTQYF. Written as DNA, the CDR3 is TGTGCCAGCAGTTATTCGGAGGTTCAACTCACAGATACGCAGTATTTT.